This TCR beta chain comes out of a study of radiation and T cells in renal cell carcinoma. About the study: Nephrectomy followed 15 Gy stereotactic body radiation by 4 weeks. General observations from the study: From baseline, blood top tumor clonotypes peaked at 2 weeks post-radiation.

In this sample, this clone turned up a few times. No antigen is known for it. This CDR3 has 15 amino acids. The V gene's germline CDR1 is SGHVS and CDR2 FNYEAQ. V was cut by 0 bases and J by 1 base, with 9 bases left in between. The time point denotes: blood 2 weeks post-SBRT. Specified treatment: 15 Gy SBRT to primary tumor, nephrectomy 4 weeks later. The patient's renal cell carcinoma had clear cell pathology. Here immunoSEQ multiplex PCR was the method, and the copy in TCRdb shows in-frame clones only, minus some. The sample lists 120,000 or so clones, 81% seen once, with roughly 6.2% in the top ten.

This TCR derives from a man between 45 and 60 years old with renal cell carcinoma. The J gene is TRBJ1-1, the V gene TRBV7-6, with a tentative D call TRBD1 (5 bases). The material was blood, obtained from a patient whose treatment included radiotherapy and nephrectomy. Here the CDR3 DNA reads TGTGCCAGCAGCTTAGCGGGACTGACGAACACTGAAGCTTTCTTT. Its protein product is CASSLAGLTNTEAFF.